Each of the 21 T cell receptor beta chains below was sequenced from the same sample in a study of regulatory T cells in long-lasting Graves disease (dated by TCRdb to the early 2020s). Libraries were prepared through multiplex PCR. Reads for this sample came from an Illumina HiSeq 4000. iRepertoire HTBI primers and Arm-PCR amplification of CDR3 regions were used to construct TCR beta libraries. TCRdb handled the public reads itself, with Q25 trimming in fastp and clone calling in MiXCR, and kept productive beta chains. Here each entry gathers all rows of one CDR3 protein and keeps the most common genes and DNA. A total of some 330,000 distinct CDR3 sequences appear in this sample, around 23% of them only once. 25% to 35% of the sample is taken by the ten largest. In light of the paper, this sample's time point label describes: persistent/refractory GD, antithyroid drugs over 5 years with positive TRAb. RNA was extracted from PBMCs in TRIzol for both TCR sequencing and RNA sequencing.

The material sequenced was peripheral blood mononuclear cells (PBMCs), taken when the disease was refractory, from a patient treated with antithyroid drugs. These receptors were obtained from a woman in her thirties or forties with Graves disease. Donor details come from another sample of the same person, matched by shared clones.

Worth noting for this clonotype: The germline gene is not matched at one end of the junction; a read error may be the cause. The chain is built from TRBV20-1 and TRBJ1-2; no firm D call. The CDR3 has 13 residues. Per the germline V gene, CDR1 is DFQATT and CDR2 is SNEGSKA (reference sequence). This chain's CDR3 is CSASKRPPGGYAF. The CDR3 nucleotides are TGCAGTGCTAGTAAACGGCCCCCGGGAGGCTACGCCTTC.

In this sample, this clonotype turned up many times. The gene calls are TRBV2 and TRBJ1-6; possible D gene TRBD1, 5 bases. The CDR3 covers 13 residues. Trimming pared 8 bases from V and 7 bases from J, leaving 12 bases between. The germline V gene encodes CDR1 SNHLY and CDR2 FYNNEI. CDR3 nucleotides: TGTGCCAGCGCGGGACCGATAAATTCACCCCTCCACTTT. Protein sequence: CASAGPINSPLHF.

The chain uses TRBV11-2 and TRBJ2-5; D ambiguous. The end of the DNA fits TRBJ2-1 better, so the J call may be wrong. CDR1 is SGHAT and CDR2 is FQNNGV in the germline V gene. The CDR3 totals 11 residues. CDR3 sequence: CASSSAYEQFF. CDR3 DNA: TGTGCCAGCAGTTCCGCATATGAGCAGTTCTTC.

The table lists this clonotype with many counts. V gene TRBV28 combines with J gene TRBJ1-5, with D possibly matching TRBD1 (5 bases). Looked up from germline, CDR1 is MDHEN and CDR2 is SYDVKM. V lost 6 bases, J lost 7 bases, and 13 bases lay in between. There are 13 residues in the CDR3. The CDR3 loop reads CASRRQAGQPQHF. CDR3 sequence (DNA): TGTGCCAGCAGGCGTCAGGCAGGGCAGCCCCAGCATTTT.

This clonotype was seen at least ten times. In DNA form, the CDR3 reads TGTGCCAGCAGCTTGGGGGCGACGGGTACTGAAGCTTTCTTT. Its translation is CASSLGATGTEAFF. The J gene is TRBJ1-1, the V gene TRBV5-6; D unresolved. With 0 bases removed from V and 5 bases from J, the gap between germline ends came to 11 bases. The CDR3 spans 14 residues. Germline-derived CDR1 and CDR2 are SGHDT and YYEEEE.

This chain links TRBV6-1 with TRBJ2-6, with D perhaps TRBD1 (6 bases). Germline assignment: CDR1 MNHNS and CDR2 SASEGT. This CDR3 has 15 amino acids. V was clipped by 5 bases and J by 0 bases, with 8 bases between them. The CDR3 here is CASSKQGSGANVLTF. Written as DNA, the CDR3 is TGTGCCAGCAGTAAACAGGGCTCTGGGGCCAACGTCCTGACTTTC.

A note on this clonotype: One junction end does not reproduce the germline sequence, and a read error may be involved. The chain recombines TRBV28 with TRBJ1-6; no clear D gene. The CDR3 loop spans 14 amino acids. CDR1 and CDR2 from the germline V gene are MDHEN and SYDVKM. The CDR3 loop reads CAGSLDISGSPLHF. The CDR3 coding sequence is TGTGCCGGCAGTTTAGACATTTCGGGGTCACCCCTCCACTTT. Filled out from reference TRBV28 and TRBJ1-6, the complete variable domain reads DVKVTQSSRYLVKRTGEKVFLECVQDMDHENMFWYRQDPGLGLRLIYFSYDVKMKEKGDIPEGYSVSREKKERFSLILESASTNQTSMYLCAGSLDISGSPLHFGNGTRLTVT.

This chain links TRBV28 with TRBJ2-1; 9 bases match TRBD2. The CDR3 has 18 residues. Germline CDR1 is MDHEN and CDR2 is SYDVKM. Trimming cost V 1 base and J 6 bases; bases outside gene matches: 13. The DNA of the CDR3 is TGTGCCAGCAGTTTATTGGGAATAGCGGGAGTTGTGGGCAATGAGCAGTTCTTC. Its translation is CASSLLGIAGVVGNEQFF.

This clonotype was picked up many times. V is TRBV28 and J is TRBJ1-5; 10 nucleotides line up with TRBD1. The CDR3 has 15 amino acids. The germline CDR1 and CDR2 sequences are MDHEN and SYDVKM. Trimming took 6 bases from V and 5 from J; bases not matched to a gene: 7. The DNA of the CDR3 is TGTGCCAGCAGCTCGGGACAGGGGATCGATCAGCCCCAGCATTTT. Encoded protein: CASSSGQGIDQPQHF.

This chain joins TRBV14 and TRBJ1-6; TRBD1 agrees at 9 bases. V dropped 4 bases and J dropped 5; count of bases not matched to a gene: 3. CDR1 SGHDN and CDR2 FVKESK come from the germline V gene. This CDR3 contains 15 residues. CDR3 sequence: CASSLRTGDNSPLHF. The CDR3 DNA is TGTGCCAGCAGCCTTAGGACAGGGGATAATTCACCCCTCCACTTT.

A few counts support this clonotype. This rearrangement joins TRBV6-1 to TRBJ2-7; either TRBD1 or TRBD2 may fit D (5 bases each). V was cut by 9 bases and J by 7 bases, with 19 bases left in between. Germline-derived CDR1 and CDR2 are MNHNS and SASEGT. The CDR3 extends over 13 amino acids. The CDR3 loop reads CASTWGSAGEQYF. The CDR3 DNA sequence: TGTGCCAGTACTTGGGGGTCCGCTGGGGAGCAGTACTTC.

This clonotype came up a few times. The chain uses TRBV20-1 and TRBJ2-7; D perhaps matches TRBD2 (5 bases). Germline loops: CDR1 DFQATT, CDR2 SNEGSKA (reference sequence). V lost 5 bases and J lost 2, with 13 bases in between. The CDR3 spans 13 residues. CDR3 loop: CSAWTSRTYEQYF. Written as DNA, the CDR3 is TGCAGTGCTTGGACTTCTCGGACCTACGAGCAGTACTTC.

This clonotype has ten or more counts. The chain combines TRBV27 with TRBJ1-5; D remains unclear. This CDR3 region has 12 residues. Germline V lookup: CDR1 MNHEY, CDR2 SMNVEV (reference sequence). The germline V and J ends were trimmed by 2 bases and 6 bases, with 5 bases remaining between them. CDR3 nucleotide sequence: TGTGCCAGCAGTTTAATGGGTCAGCCCCAGCATTTT. It translates to CASSLMGQPQHF.

This clonotype was seen ten or more times. J is TRBJ2-5 and V is TRBV12-3 or TRBV12-4, with 12 bases fitting TRBD2. This CDR3 region has 17 residues. With V trimmed by 5 bases and J by 4 bases, 11 bases remained unmatched. Written as DNA, the CDR3 is TGTGCCAGCAGTCCCCAAGGCGGACTAGCGGGATTAGAGACCCAGTACTTC. The encoded protein is CASSPQGGLAGLETQYF.

The rearrangement joins TRBV7-3 to TRBJ1-2; 7 nucleotides line up with TRBD1. The CDR3 is 13 amino acids. In germline, CDR1 is SGHTA, CDR2 FQGTGA. With 6 bases clipped from V and 5 bases from J, the junction kept 6 bases outside the gene matches. CDR3 nucleotides: TGTGCCAGCAGTACAGGGGAGAAGTATGGCTACACCTTC. It codes for CASSTGEKYGYTF.

The sample holds many counts of this clonotype. V is TRBV12-3 or TRBV12-4 and J is TRBJ1-5; D is uncertain. V lost 2 bases and J lost 5, with 7 bases in between. CDR3 length: 13 residues. The CDR3 sequence: CASSLLGYQPQHF. CDR3 in DNA: TGTGCCAGCAGTTTATTGGGGTATCAGCCCCAGCATTTT.

This clonotype was seen a few times. The chain has TRBV5-1 and TRBJ2-6, with unresolved D. V lost 5 bases and J 1 base, leaving 10 bases between the germline ends. The CDR3 contains 15 residues. Germline V gene lookup returns CDR1 SGHRS and CDR2 YFSETQ. Here the CDR3 DNA reads TGCGCCAGCAGGTTGTTGGGGTCTGGGGCCAACGTCCTGACTTTC. It specifies CASRLLGSGANVLTF.

This clonotype was counted a single time. The CDR3 loop is CASSFTGGRVTEAFF. CDR3 bases: TGTGCCAGCAGCTTTACAGGGGGCCGGGTCACTGAAGCTTTCTTT. This chain connects TRBV7-9 to TRBJ1-1; 9 bases are shared with TRBD1. In germline, CDR1 is SEHNR, CDR2 FQNEAQ (reference sequence). The ends lost 3 bases at V and 4 bases at J; junction bases unmatched: 6. The CDR3 loop spans 15 amino acids. Full variable domain (missing parts from reference TRBV7-9 and TRBJ1-1): DTGVSQNPRHKITKRGQNVTFRCDPISEHNRLYWYRQTLGQGPEFLTYFQNEAQLEKSRLLSDRFSAERPKGSFSTLEIQRTEQGDSAMYLCASSFTGGRVTEAFFGQGTRLTVV.

As to this clonotype: The CDR3 ends on some other residue instead of the conserved phenylalanine or tryptophan, so this is likely a read error. The V gene is TRBV12-3 or TRBV12-4, the J gene TRBJ2-5; D may be TRBD1 or TRBD2 (5 bases each). The V end was cut by 5 bases, the J end by 7 bases, with 17 bases between. There are 14 residues in the CDR3. The CDR3 sequence: CASSLGTSAGTQYI. The CDR3 region has the DNA TGTGCCAGCAGTCTCGGGACGTCGGCGGGGACCCAGTACATC.

This clonotype was counted many times. The V gene is TRBV29-1, the J gene TRBJ1-1; a weak D match, TRBD1 (5 bases). The CDR3 spans 12 residues. Per the germline V gene, CDR1 is SQVTM and CDR2 is ANQGSEA. Trimming shortened V by 6 bases and J by 1 base, and 9 bases separated the two germline ends. CDR3 coding DNA: TGCAGCGTCCGGGACGGGAACACTGAAGCTTTCTTT. This encodes CSVRDGNTEAFF.

This clonotype came up many times. This sequence joins TRBV12-3 or TRBV12-4 and TRBJ1-4; possibly TRBD1 for D (6 bases). Trimming pared 7 bases from V and 8 bases from J, leaving 17 bases between. The CDR3 sequence is 14 residues long. CDR3 sequence: CASTITGPGEKLFF. The CDR3 coding sequence is TGTGCCAGCACCATAACAGGGCCGGGGGAAAAACTGTTTTTT.